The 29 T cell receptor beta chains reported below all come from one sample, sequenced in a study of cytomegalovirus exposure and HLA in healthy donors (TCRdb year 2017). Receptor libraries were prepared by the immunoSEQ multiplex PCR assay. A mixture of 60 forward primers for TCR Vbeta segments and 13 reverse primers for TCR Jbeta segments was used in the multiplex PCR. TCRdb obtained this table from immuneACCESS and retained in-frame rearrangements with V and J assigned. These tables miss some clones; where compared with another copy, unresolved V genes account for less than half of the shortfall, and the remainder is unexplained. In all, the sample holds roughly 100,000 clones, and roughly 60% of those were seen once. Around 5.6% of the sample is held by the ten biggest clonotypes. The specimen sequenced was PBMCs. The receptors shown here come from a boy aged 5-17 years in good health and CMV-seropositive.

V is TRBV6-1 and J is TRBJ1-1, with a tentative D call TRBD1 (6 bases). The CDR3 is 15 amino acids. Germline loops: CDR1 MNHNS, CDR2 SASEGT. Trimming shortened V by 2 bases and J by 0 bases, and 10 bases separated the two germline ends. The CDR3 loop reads CASSEWTAMNTEAFF. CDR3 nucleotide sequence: TGTGCCAGCAGTGAATGGACAGCAATGAACACTGAAGCTTTCTTT.

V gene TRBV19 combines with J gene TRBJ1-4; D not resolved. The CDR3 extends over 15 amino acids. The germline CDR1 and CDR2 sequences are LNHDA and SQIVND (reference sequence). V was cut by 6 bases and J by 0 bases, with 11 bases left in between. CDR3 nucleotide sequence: TGTGCCAGTAGGGGAGCTGCAGCAACTAATGAAAAACTGTTTTTT. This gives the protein CASRGAAATNEKLFF.

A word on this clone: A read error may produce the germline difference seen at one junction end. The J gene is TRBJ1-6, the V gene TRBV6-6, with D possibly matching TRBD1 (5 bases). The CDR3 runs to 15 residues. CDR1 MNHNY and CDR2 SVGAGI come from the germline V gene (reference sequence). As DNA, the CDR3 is TGTGCCAGCAGTTACCCAGACAGATATAATTCACCCCTCCGCTTT. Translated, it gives CASSYPDRYNSPLRF.

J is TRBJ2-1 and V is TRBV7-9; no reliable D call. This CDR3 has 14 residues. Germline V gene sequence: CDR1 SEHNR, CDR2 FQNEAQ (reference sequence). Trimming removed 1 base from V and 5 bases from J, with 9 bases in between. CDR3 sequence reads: CASSLGEFHNEQFF. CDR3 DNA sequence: TGTGCCAGCAGCTTAGGAGAATTCCACAATGAGCAGTTCTTC.

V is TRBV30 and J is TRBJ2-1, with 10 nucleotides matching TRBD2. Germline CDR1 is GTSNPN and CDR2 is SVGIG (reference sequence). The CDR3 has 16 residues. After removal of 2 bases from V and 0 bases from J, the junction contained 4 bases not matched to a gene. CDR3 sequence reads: CAWSYSSGSSYNEQFF. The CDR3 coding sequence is TGTGCCTGGAGTTATTCTAGCGGGAGCTCCTACAATGAGCAGTTCTTC.

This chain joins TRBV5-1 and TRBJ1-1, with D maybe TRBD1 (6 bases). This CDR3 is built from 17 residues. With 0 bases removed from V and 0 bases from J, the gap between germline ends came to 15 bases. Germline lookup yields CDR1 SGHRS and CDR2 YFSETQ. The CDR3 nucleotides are TGCGCCAGCAGCTTGGTCGCAGGGGTGAACATGAACACTGAAGCTTTCTTT. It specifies CASSLVAGVNMNTEAFF.

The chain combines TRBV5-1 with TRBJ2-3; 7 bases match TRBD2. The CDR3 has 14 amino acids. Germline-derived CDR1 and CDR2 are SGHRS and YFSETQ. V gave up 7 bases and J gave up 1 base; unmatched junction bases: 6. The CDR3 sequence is CASFNSGGTDTQYF. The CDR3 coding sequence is TGCGCCAGCTTTAACAGCGGGGGCACAGATACGCAGTATTTT.

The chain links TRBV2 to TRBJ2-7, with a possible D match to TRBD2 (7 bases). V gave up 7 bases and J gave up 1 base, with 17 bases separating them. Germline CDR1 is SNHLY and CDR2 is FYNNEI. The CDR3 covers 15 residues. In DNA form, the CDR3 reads TGTGCCAGCACTCCAGGGGCGGGGGTTTCCTACGAGCAGTACTTC. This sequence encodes CASTPGAGVSYEQYF. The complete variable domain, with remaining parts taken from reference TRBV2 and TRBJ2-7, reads EPEVTQTPSHQVTQMGQEVILRCVPISNHLYFYWYRQILGQKVEFLVSFYNNEISEKSEIFDDQFSVERPDGSNFTLKIRSTKLEDSAMYFCASTPGAGVSYEQYFGPGTRLTVT.

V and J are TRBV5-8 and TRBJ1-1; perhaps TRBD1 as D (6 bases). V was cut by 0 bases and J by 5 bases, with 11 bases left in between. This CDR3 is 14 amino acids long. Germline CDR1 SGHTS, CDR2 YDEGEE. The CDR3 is CASSLDRARTEAFF. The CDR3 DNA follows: TGTGCCAGCAGCTTGGACAGGGCCAGGACTGAAGCTTTCTTT.

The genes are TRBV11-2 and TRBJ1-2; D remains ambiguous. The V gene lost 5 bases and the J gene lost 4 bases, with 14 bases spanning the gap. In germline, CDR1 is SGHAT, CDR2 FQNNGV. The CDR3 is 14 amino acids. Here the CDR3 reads CASSLRPGGYGYTF. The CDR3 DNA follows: TGTGCCAGCAGCCTGCGCCCCGGTGGCTATGGCTACACCTTC. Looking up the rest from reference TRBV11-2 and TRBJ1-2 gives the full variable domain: EAGVAQSPRYKIIEKRQSVAFWCNPISGHATLYWYQQILGQGPKLLIQFQNNGVVDDSQLPKDRFSAERLKGVDSTLKIQPAKLEDSAVYLCASSLRPGGYGYTFGSGTRLTVV.

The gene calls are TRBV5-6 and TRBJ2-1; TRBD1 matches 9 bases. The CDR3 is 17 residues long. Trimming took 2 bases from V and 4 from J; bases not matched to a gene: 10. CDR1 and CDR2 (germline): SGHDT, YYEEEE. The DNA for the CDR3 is TGTGCCAGCAGCTTATCTTTCGGGACAGGGAGTTACAATGAGCAGTTCTTC. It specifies CASSLSFGTGSYNEQFF.

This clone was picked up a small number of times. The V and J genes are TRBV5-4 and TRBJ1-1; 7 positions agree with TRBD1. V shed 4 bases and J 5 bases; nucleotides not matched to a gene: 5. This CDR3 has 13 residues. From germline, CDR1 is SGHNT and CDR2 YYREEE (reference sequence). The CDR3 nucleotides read TGTGCCAGCAGCCCGGGACAGCTTACTGAAGCTTTCTTT. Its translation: CASSPGQLTEAFF.

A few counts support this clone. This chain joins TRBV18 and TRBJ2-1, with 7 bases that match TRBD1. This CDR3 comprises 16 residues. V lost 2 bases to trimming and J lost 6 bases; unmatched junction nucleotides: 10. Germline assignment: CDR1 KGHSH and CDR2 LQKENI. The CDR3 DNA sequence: TGTGCCAGCTCACCATCCGGGACAGTGGTCCGCAATGAGCAGTTCTTC. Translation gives CASSPSGTVVRNEQFF.

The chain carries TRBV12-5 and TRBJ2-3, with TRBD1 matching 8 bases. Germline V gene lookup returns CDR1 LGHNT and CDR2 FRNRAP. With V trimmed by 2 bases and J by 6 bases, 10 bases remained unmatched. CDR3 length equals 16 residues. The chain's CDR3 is CASGLIKTGVTDTQYF. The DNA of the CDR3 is TGTGCTAGTGGTTTGATCAAGACAGGGGTTACGGATACGCAGTATTTT.

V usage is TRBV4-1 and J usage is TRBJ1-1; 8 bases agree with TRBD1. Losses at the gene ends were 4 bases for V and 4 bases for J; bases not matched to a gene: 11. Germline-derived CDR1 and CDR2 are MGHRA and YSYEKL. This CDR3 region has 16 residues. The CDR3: CASSPAQGVYSTEAFF. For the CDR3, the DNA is TGCGCCAGCAGCCCAGCACAGGGGGTGTACAGCACTGAAGCTTTCTTT.

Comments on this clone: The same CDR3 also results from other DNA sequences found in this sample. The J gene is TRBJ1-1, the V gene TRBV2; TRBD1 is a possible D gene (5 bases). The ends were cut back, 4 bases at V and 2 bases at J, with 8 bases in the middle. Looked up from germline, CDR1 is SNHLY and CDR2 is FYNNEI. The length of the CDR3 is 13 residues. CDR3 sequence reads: CASSGQLNTEAFF. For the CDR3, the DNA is TGTGCCAGCAGTGGACAGCTAAACACTGAAGCTTTCTTT.

CDR3: CASSPGTGVLNEQYF. In DNA, the CDR3 is TGTGCCAGCAGCCCAGGGACAGGGGTTTTAAACGAGCAGTACTTC. The rearrangement uses TRBV7-8 and TRBJ2-7; 10 nucleotides line up with TRBD1. Germline-derived CDR1 and CDR2 are SGHVS and FQNEAQ. V lost 5 bases and J lost 5; bases outside the gene matches: 9. The CDR3 is made up of 15 amino acids.

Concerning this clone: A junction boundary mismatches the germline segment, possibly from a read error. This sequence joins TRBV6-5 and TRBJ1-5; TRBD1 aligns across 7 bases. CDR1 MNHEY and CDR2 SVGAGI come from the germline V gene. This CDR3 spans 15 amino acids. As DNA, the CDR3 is TGTGCCAGCAGTCAGACAGGGACTAGCAATCAGCCCCAGAATTTT. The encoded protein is CASSQTGTSNQPQNF.

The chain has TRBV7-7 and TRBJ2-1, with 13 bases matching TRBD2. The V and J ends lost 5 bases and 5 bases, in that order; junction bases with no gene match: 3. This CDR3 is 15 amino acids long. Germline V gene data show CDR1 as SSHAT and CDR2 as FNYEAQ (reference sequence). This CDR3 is CASSPGTSGDNEQFF. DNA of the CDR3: TGTGCCAGCAGCCCCGGGACTAGCGGGGACAATGAGCAGTTCTTC.

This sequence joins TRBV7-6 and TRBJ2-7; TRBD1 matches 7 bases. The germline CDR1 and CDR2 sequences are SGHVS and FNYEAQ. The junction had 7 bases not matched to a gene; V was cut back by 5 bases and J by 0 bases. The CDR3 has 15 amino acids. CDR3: CASSNPGGFSYEQYF. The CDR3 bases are TGTGCCAGCAGCAACCCAGGGGGTTTCTCCTACGAGCAGTACTTC.

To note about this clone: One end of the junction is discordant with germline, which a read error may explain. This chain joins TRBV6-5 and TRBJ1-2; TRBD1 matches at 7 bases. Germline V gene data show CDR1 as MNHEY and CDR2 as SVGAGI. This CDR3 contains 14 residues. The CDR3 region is CASRGGLGGYGYTF. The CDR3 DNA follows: TGTGCAAGCAGGGGGGGGCTAGGCGGGTATGGCTACACCTTC.

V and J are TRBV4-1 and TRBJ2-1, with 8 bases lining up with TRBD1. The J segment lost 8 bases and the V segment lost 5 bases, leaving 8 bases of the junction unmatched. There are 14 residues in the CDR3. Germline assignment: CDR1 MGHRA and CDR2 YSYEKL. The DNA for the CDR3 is TGCGCCAGCAGCAAACGGACAGGGTACGATGAGCAGTTCTTC. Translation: CASSKRTGYDEQFF.

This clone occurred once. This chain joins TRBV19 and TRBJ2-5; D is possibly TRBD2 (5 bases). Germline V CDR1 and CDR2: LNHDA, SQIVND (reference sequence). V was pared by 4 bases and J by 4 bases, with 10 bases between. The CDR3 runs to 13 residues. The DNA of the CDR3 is TGTGCCAGTAGTAACTGGGAGCGAGAGACCCAGTACTTC. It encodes CASSNWERETQYF.

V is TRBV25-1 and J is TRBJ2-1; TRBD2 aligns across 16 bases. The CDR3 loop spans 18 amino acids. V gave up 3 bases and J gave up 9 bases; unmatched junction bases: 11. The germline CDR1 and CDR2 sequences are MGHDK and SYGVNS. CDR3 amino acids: CASSEGTSGGANSSEQFF. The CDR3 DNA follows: TGTGCCAGCAGTGAGGGGACTAGCGGGGGGGCTAACTCAAGTGAGCAGTTCTTC.

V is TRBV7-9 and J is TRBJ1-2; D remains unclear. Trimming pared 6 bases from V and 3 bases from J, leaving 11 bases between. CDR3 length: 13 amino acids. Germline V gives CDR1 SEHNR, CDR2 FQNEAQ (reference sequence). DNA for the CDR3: TGTGCCAGCAGTCTAGTGGCTTACTATGGCTACACCTTC. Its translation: CASSLVAYYGYTF.

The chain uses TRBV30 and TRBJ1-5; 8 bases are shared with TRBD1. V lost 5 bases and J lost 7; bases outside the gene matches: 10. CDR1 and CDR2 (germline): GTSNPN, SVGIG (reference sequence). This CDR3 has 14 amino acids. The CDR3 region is CAWDLGQGGQPQHF. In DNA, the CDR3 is TGTGCCTGGGATCTTGGACAGGGAGGGCAGCCCCAGCATTTT.

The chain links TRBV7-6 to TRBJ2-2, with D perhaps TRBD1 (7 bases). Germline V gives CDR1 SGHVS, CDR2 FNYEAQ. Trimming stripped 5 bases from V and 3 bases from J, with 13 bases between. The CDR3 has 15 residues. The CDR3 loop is CASSPDRDYTGELFF. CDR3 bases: TGTGCCAGCAGCCCAGACAGGGACTACACCGGGGAGCTGTTTTTT. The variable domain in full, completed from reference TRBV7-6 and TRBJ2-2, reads GAGVSQSPRYKVTKRGQDVALRCDPISGHVSLYWYRQALGQGPEFLTYFNYEAQQDKSGLPNDRFSAERPEGSISTLTIQRTEQRDSAMYRCASSPDRDYTGELFFGEGSRLTVL.

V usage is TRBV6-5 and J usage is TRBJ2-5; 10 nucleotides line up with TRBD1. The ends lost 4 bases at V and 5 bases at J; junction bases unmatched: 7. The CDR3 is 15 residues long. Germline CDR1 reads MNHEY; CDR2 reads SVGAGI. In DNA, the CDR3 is TGTGCCAGCAGTTTGCTCGGGACAGGGGCCGAGACCCAGTACTTC. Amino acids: CASSLLGTGAETQYF.

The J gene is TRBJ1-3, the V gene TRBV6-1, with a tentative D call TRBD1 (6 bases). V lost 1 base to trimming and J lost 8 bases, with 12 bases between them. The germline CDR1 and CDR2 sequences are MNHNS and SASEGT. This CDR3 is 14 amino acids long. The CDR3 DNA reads TGTGCCAGCAGTGAAGGGACAGCTTCAGACACCATATATTTT. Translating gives CASSEGTASDTIYF.